Detailed here is one T cell receptor (beta chain). As yet, its antigen is unknown. Only in-frame clones appear in the TCRdb table, and some are missing; sequencing was by immunoSEQ multiplex PCR. Of 150,000 to 200,000 clones in the sample, 89% were seen once. The donors were part of the validation cohort of 100 to 150 subjects. That cohort was separate from the first cohort, which comprised several hundred subjects. These data belong to a study of cytomegalovirus exposure and HLA in healthy donors. Study-wide findings and caveats: TCR sequences were mostly rare, though some public TCRs occurred in many donors. A list of about 180 TCR beta chains associated with cytomegalovirus was given.

The CDR3 runs 14 residues. V shed 1 base and J shed 0 bases, with 4 bases lying between them. Germline lookup yields CDR1 SGHVS and CDR2 FQNEAQ. The chain uses TRBV7-8 and TRBJ2-1, with no clear D. Material for sequencing was PBMCs. This sequence was found in a woman in her late teens or twenties in good health and CMV-seropositive. The DNA of the CDR3 is TGTGCCAGCAGCTTAGGCAGCTCCTACAATGAGCAGTTCTTC. It codes for CASSLGSSYNEQFF.